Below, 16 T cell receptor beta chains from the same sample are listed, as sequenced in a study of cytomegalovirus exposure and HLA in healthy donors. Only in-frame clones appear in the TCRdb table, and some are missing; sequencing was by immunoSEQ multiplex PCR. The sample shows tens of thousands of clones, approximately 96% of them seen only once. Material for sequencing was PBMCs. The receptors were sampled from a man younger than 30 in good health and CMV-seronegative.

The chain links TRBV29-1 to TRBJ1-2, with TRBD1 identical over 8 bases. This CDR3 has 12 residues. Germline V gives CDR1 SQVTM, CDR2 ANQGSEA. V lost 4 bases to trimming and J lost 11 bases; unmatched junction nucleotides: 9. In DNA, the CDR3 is TGCAGCGTTGCCCGGCAGGGGGCAGGTTACACCTTC. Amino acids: CSVARQGAGYTF. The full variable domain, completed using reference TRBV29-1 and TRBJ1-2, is SAVISQKPSRDICQRGTSLTIQCQVDSQVTMMFWYRQQPGQSLTLIATANQGSEATYESGFVIDKFPISRPNLTFSTLTVSNMSPEDSSIYLCSVARQGAGYTFGSGTRLTVV.

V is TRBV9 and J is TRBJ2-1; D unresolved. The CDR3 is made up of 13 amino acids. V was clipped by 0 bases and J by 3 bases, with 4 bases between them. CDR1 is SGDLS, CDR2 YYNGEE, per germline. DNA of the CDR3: TGTGCCAGCAGCGTAGCTATCTACAATGAGCAGTTCTTC. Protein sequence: CASSVAIYNEQFF.

CDR3 in DNA: TGCGCCAGCAGCAGGACTAGCGGGAGTAACGAGCAGTACTTC. Its translation is CASSRTSGSNEQYF. The chain has TRBV4-1 and TRBJ2-7; TRBD2 matches at 13 bases. Germline-derived CDR1 and CDR2 are MGHRA and YSYEKL. V was clipped by 5 bases and J by 5 bases; unmatched bases: 3. This CDR3 has 14 amino acids.

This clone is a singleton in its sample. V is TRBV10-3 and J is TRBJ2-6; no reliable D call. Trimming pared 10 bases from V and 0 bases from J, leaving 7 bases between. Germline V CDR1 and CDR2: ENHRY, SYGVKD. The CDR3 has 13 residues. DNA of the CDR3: TGTGCCACCGGGTCCTCTGGGGCCAACGTCCTGACTTTC. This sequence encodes CATGSSGANVLTF.

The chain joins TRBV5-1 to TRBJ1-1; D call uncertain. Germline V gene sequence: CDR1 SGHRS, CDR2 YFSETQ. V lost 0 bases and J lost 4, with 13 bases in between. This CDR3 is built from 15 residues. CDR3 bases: TGCGCCAGCAGCTTGGACAATCAAAAAGTCACTGAAGCTTTCTTT. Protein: CASSLDNQKVTEAFF.

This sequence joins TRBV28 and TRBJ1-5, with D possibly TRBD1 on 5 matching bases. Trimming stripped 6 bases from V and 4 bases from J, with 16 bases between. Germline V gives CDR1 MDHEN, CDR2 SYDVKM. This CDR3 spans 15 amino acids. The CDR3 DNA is TGTGCCAGCAGCGCACCGCTAGGGGCTAATCAGCCCCAGCATTTT. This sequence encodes CASSAPLGANQPQHF.

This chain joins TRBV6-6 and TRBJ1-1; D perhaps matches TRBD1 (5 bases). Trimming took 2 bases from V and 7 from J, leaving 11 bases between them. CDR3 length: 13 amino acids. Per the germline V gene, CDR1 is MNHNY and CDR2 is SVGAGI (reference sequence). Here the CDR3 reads CASSYLQDDEAFF. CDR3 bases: TGTGCCAGCAGTTACCTACAGGATGATGAAGCTTTCTTT.

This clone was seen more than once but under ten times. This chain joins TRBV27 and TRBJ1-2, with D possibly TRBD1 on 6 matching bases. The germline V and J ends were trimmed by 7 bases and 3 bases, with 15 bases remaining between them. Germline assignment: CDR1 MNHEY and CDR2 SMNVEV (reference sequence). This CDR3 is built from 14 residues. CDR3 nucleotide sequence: TGTGCCAGCAACCTATGGGGGCTAGACTATGGCTACACCTTC. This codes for CASNLWGLDYGYTF.

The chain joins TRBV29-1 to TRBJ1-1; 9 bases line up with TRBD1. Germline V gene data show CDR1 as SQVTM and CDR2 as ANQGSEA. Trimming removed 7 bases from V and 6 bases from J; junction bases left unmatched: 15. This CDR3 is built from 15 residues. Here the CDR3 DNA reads TGCAGCGCCTCCGGGACAGGGAAACGTTATGCTGAAGCTTTCTTT. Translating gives CSASGTGKRYAEAFF.

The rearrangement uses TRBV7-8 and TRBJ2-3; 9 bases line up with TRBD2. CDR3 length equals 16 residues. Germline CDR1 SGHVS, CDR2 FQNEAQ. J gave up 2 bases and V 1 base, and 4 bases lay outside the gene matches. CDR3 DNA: TGTGCCAGCAGCTTAGGGGGACTAGCTCCCACAGATACGCAGTATTTT. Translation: CASSLGGLAPTDTQYF.

CDR3 sequence (DNA): TGTGCCAGCACTCAACCACAGGGTGGTTCGGGGGGCTACACCTTC. Translating it yields CASTQPQGGSGGYTF. V usage is TRBV6-5 and J usage is TRBJ1-2, with a tentative D call TRBD1 (6 bases). CDR1 and CDR2 from the germline V gene are MNHEY and SVGAGI. The CDR3 has 15 amino acids. The V gene lost 7 bases and the J gene lost 8 bases, with 23 bases spanning the gap.

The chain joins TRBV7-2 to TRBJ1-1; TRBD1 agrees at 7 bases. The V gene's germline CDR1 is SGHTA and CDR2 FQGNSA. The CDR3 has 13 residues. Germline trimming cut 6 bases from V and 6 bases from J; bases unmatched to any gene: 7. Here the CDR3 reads CASSSTGVSEAFF. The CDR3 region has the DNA TGTGCCAGCAGTTCCACAGGGGTGTCTGAAGCTTTCTTT.

CDR3 DNA: TGTGCCAGCAGCAAGCGGACAGGGAGGTTGGGAGAGACCCAGTACTTC. This gives the protein CASSKRTGRLGETQYF. The chain links TRBV7-2 to TRBJ2-5; 8 nucleotides agree with TRBD1. The CDR3 has 16 residues. V shed 5 bases, J shed 4 bases, and the junction held 12 bases outside the gene matches. In germline, CDR1 is SGHTA, CDR2 FQGNSA.

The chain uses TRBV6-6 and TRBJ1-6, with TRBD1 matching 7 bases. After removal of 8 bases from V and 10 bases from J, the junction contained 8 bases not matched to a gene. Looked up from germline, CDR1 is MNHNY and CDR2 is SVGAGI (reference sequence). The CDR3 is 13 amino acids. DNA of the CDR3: TGTGCCAGCGAGTCAGGGGGTCAATCACCCCTCCACTTT. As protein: CASESGGQSPLHF.

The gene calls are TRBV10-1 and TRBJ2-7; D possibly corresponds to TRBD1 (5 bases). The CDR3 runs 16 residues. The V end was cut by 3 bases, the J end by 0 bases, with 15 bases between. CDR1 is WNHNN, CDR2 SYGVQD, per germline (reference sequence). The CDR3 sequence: CASSDYSRATSYEQYF. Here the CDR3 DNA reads TGCGCCAGCAGTGATTACTCCAGGGCCACCTCCTACGAGCAGTACTTC.

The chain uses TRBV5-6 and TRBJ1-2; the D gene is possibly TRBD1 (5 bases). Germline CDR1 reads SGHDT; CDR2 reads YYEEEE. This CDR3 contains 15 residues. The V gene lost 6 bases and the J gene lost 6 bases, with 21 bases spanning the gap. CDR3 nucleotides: TGTGCCAGCACCCCGATAGGGACTCATCCGGATGGCTACACCTTC. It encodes CASTPIGTHPDGYTF.